This T cell receptor beta chain was profiled in a study of CD8 T cells in Susac syndrome. CD8+ and CD4+ T cells taken from blood had their TCR beta sequenced. The CDR3 is 14 amino acids. From germline, CDR1 is LGHNA and CDR2 YNFKEQ. Trimming left V 1 base short and J 1 base short, with 7 bases between. Random hexamers were used to reverse transcribe roughly 0.45 to 1 ug of RNA. The amplification used immunoSEQ multiplex PCR on TCR beta CDR3; it spanned 54 Vbeta and 13 Jbeta. TCRdb used MiXCR to reprocess the immunoSEQ multiplex PCR reads, holding one entry per CDR3 protein. Of 160,000 or so distinct CDR3 sequences in the sample, 94% were seen once.

The V gene is TRBV4-2, the J gene TRBJ1-1; unclear D gene. The specimen sequenced was CD4+ T cells from PBMCs. The clonotype was recovered from a human donor with Susac syndrome. The CDR3 protein is CASSQAPGNTEAFF. Here the CDR3 DNA reads TGTGCCAGCAGCCAAGCCCCAGGGAACACTGAAGCTTTCTTT.